In its sample, the clone carrying this T cell receptor (beta chain) was seen a few times. These data belong to a study of blood T cell repertoires in COVID-19. Original handling: Amplification with reference gene primers provided the estimates of nucleated cell counts. Sequenced by immunoSEQ multiplex PCR; TCRdb stores in-frame clones only, minus some. From that table come the V and J calls and clone size; the DNA was used to work out D and trimming. Of 150,000 to 200,000 clones in the sample, 82% were seen once. This CDR3 spans 13 amino acids. V shed 3 bases and J 5 bases; nucleotides not matched to a gene: 4. Per germline, CDR1 SGDLS and CDR2 YYNGEE.

Source material: peripheral blood. This receptor was taken from a woman aged 65 to 85 with acute or convalescent COVID-19. The gene calls are TRBV9 and TRBJ2-7, with TRBD1 matching over 8 bases. The chain's CDR3 is CASSGIRGHEQYF. The CDR3 region has the DNA TGTGCCAGCAGCGGAATCAGGGGGCACGAGCAGTACTTC.